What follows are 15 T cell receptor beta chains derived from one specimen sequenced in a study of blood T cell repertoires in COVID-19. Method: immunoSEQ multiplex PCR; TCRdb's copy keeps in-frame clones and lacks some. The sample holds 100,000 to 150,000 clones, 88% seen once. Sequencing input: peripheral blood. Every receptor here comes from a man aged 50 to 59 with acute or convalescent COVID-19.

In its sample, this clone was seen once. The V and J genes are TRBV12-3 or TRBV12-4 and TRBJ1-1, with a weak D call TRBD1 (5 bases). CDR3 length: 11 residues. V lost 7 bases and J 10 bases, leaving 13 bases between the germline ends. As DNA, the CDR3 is TGTGCCAGCACCGAAGGGGATGTAGCTTTCTTT. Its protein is CASTEGDVAFF.

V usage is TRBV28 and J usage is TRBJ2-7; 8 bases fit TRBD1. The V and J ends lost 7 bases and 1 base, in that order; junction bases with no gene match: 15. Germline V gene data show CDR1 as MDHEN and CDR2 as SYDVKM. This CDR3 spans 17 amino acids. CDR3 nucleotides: TGTGCCAGCACCCCGGCCCCGAGGACAGGGTTTTCCTACGAGCAGTACTTC. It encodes CASTPAPRTGFSYEQYF.

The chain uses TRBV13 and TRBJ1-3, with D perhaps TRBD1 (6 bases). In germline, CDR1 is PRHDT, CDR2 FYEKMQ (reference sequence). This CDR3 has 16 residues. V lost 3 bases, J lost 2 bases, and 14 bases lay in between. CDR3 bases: TGTGCCAGCAGCTTCCGGGGACACCAGGCTGGAAACACCATATATTTT. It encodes CASSFRGHQAGNTIYF.

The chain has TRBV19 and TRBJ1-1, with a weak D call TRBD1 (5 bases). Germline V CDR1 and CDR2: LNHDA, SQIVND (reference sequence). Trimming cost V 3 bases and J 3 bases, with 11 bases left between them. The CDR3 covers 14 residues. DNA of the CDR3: TGTGCCAGTAGTATGATTCCAGGGTACACTGAAGCTTTCTTT. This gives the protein CASSMIPGYTEAFF.

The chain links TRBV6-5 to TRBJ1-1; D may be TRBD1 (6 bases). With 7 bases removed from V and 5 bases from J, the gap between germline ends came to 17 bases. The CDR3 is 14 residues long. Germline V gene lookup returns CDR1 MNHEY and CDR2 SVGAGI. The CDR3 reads CASKLLEGGTEAFF. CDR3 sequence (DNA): TGTGCCAGCAAATTACTAGAAGGGGGAACTGAAGCTTTCTTT.

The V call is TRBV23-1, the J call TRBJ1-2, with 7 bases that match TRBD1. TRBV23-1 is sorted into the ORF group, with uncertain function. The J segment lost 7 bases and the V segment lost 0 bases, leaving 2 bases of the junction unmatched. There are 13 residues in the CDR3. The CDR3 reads CASSQSPGGGYTF. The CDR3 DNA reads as TGCGCCAGCAGTCAATCCCCAGGGGGTGGCTACACCTTC.

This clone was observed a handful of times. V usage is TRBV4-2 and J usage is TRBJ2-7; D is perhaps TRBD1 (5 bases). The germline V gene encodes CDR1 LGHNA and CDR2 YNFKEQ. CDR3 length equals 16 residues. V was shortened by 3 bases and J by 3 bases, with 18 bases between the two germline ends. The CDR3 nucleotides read TGTGCCAGCAGCCACGGCCTTGAGACAGAGCGCTACGAGCAGTACTTC. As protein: CASSHGLETERYEQYF.

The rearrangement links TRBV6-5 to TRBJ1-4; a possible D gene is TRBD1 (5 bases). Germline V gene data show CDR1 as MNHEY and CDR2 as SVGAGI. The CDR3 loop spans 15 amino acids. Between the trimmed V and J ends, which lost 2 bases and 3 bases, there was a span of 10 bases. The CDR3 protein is CASSYMGPANEKLFF. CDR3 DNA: TGTGCCAGCAGTTACATGGGGCCGGCTAATGAAAAACTGTTTTTT.

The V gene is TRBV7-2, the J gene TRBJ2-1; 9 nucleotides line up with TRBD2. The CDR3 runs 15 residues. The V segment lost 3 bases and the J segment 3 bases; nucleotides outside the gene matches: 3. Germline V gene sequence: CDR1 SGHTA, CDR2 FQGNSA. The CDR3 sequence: CASSFSGSHYNEQFF. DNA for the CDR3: TGTGCCAGCAGCTTTAGCGGGAGTCACTACAATGAGCAGTTCTTC.

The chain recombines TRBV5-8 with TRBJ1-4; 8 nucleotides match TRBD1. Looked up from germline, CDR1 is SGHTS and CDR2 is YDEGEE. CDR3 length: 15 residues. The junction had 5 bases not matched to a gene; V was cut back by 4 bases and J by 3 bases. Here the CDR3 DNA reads TGTGCCAGCAGCCCAGGGACAGGCGCTAATGAAAAACTGTTTTTT. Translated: CASSPGTGANEKLFF. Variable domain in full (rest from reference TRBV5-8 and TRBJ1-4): EAGVTQSPTHLIKTRGQQATLRCSPISGHTSVYWYQQALGLGLQFLLWYDEGEERNRGNFPPRFSGRQFPNYSSELNVNALELEDSALYLCASSPGTGANEKLFFGSGTQLSVL.

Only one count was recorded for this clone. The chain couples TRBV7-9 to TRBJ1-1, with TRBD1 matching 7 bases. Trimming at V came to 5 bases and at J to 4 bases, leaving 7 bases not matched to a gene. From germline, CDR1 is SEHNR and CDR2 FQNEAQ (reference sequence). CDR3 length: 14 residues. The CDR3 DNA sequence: TGTGCCAGCAGCACCCCAGGGGGGAGCACTGAAGCTTTCTTT. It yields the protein CASSTPGGSTEAFF. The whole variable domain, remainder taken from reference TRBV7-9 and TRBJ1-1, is DTGVSQNPRHKITKRGQNVTFRCDPISEHNRLYWYRQTLGQGPEFLTYFQNEAQLEKSRLLSDRFSAERPKGSFSTLEIQRTEQGDSAMYLCASSTPGGSTEAFFGQGTRLTVV.

CDR3 residues: CASSLAQGLTEKLFF. Written as DNA, the CDR3 is TGTGCCAGCAGCTTGGCACAGGGGCTTACTGAAAAACTGTTTTTT. The chain couples TRBV7-9 to TRBJ1-4; TRBD1 agrees at 7 bases. The CDR3 runs to 15 residues. V lost 3 bases and J lost 7; bases outside the gene matches: 8. Looked up from germline, CDR1 is SEHNR and CDR2 is FQNEAQ (reference sequence).

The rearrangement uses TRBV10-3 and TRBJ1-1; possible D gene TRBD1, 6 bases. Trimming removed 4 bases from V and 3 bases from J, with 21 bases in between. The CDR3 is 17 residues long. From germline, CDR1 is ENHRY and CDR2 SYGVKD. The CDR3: CAISVGRGAGGDTEAFF. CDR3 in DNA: TGTGCCATCAGTGTAGGACGGGGGGCCGGGGGCGACACTGAAGCTTTCTTT.

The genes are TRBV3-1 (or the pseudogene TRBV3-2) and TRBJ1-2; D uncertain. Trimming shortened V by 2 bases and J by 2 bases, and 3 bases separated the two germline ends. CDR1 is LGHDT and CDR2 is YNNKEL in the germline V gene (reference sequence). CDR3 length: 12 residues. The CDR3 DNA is TGTGCCAGCAGCCAACAAAACTATGGCTACACCTTC. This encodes CASSQQNYGYTF.

Written as DNA, the CDR3 is TGTGCCAGCAGTGACAGGATGGGAGAGACCCAGTACTTC. This codes for CASSDRMGETQYF. The chain joins TRBV12-3 or TRBV12-4 to TRBJ2-5, with TRBD1 as a possible D gene (6 bases). The CDR3 has 13 residues. V was cut by 5 bases and J by 4 bases, with 11 bases left in between.